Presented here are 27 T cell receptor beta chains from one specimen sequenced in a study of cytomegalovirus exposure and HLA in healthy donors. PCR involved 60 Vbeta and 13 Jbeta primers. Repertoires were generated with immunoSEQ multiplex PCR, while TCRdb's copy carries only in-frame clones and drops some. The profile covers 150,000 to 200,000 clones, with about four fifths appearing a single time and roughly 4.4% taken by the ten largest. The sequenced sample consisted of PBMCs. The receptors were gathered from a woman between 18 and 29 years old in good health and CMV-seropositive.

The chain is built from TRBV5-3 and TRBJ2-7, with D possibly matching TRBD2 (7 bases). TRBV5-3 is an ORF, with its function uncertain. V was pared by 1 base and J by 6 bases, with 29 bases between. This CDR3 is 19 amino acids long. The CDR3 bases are TGTGCCAGAAGCTTGTGGAGGGGGAGGGACGGCGATGCGAAAAGCGAGCAGTACTTC. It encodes CARSLWRGRDGDAKSEQYF.

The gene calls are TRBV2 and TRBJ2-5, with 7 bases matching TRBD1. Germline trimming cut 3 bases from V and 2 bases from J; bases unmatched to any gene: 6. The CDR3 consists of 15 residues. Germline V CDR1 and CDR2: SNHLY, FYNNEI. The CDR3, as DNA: TGTGCCAGCAGTGAGGAGGACAGGTTACAAGAGACCCAGTACTTC. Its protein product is CASSEEDRLQETQYF.

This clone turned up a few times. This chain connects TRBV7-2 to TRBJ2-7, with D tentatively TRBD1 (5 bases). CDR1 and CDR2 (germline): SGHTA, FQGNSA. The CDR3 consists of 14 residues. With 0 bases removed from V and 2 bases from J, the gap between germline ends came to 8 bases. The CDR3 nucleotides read TGTGCCAGCAGCTTAGCGATCAGGGCCTACGAGCAGTACTTC. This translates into CASSLAIRAYEQYF.

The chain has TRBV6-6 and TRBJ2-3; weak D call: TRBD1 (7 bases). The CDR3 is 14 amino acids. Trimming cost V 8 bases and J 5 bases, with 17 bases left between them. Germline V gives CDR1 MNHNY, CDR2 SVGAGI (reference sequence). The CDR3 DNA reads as TGTGCCAGCCATAGGCGGGACAGTCTAGATACGCAGTATTTT. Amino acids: CASHRRDSLDTQYF.

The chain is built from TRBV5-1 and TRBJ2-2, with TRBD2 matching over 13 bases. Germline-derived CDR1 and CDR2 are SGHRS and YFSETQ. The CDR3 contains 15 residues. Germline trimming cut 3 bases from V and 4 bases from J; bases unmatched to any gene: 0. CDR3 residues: CASSWTSGGTGELFF. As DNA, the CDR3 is TGCGCCAGCAGCTGGACTAGCGGGGGCACCGGGGAGCTGTTTTTT. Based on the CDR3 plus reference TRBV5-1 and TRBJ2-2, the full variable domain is KAGVTQTPRYLIKTRGQQVTLSCSPISGHRSVSWYQQTPGQGLQFLFEYFSETQRNKGNFPGRFSGRQFSNSRSEMNVSTLELGDSALYLCASSWTSGGTGELFFGEGSRLTVL.

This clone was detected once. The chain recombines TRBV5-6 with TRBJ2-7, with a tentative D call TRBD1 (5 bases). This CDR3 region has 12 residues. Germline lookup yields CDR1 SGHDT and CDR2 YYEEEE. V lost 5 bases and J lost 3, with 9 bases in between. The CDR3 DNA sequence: TGTGCCAGCAGTGACAGATACTACGAGCAGTACTTC. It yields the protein CASSDRYYEQYF.

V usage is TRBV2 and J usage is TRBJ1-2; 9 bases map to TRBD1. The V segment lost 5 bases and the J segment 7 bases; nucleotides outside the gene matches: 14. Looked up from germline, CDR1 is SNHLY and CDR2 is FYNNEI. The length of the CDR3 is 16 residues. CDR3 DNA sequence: TGTGCCAGCAGTACCCCGACAGGGGGTAACGATGGTGGCTACACCTTC. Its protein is CASSTPTGGNDGGYTF.

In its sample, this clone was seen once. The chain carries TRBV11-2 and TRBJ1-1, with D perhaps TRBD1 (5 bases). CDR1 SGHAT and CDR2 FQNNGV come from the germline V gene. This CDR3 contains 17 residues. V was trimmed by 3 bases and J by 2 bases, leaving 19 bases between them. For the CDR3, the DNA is TGTGCCAGCAGCTTGGGGTGGGGCCTCCGCCTCAACACTGAAGCTTTCTTT. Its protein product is CASSLGWGLRLNTEAFF.

DNA for the CDR3: TGTGCCAGCGGGACTACTAGCGGCTCCTACAATGAGCAGTTCTTC. Protein: CASGTTSGSYNEQFF. V usage is TRBV27 and J usage is TRBJ2-1; 8 nucleotides line up with TRBD2. The germline gives CDR1 MNHEY, CDR2 SMNVEV (reference sequence). The J segment lost 0 bases and the V segment lost 8 bases, leaving 6 bases of the junction unmatched. This CDR3 has 15 amino acids.

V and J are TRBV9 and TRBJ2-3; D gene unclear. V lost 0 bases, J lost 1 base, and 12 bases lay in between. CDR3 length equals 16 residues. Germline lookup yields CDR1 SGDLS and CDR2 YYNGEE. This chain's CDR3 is CASSVDLVGGTDTQYF. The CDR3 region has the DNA TGTGCCAGCAGCGTAGACCTCGTCGGTGGCACAGATACGCAGTATTTT.

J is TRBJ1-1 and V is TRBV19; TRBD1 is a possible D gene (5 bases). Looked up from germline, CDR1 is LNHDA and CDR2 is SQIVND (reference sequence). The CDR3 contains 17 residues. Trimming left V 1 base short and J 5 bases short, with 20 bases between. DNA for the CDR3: TGTGCCAGTAGTATAGGTCGACAGCCCTGGGAAGGGACTGAAGCTTTCTTT. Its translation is CASSIGRQPWEGTEAFF.

CDR3 sequence (DNA): TGTGCCAGCAGCCCCCAGGACAGGGATAACACTGAAGCTTTCTTT. It specifies CASSPQDRDNTEAFF. The chain recombines TRBV7-6 with TRBJ1-1; 8 bases align to TRBD1. The CDR3 runs to 15 residues. J was trimmed by 2 bases and V by 5 bases; bases with no gene match: 7. CDR1 SGHVS and CDR2 FNYEAQ come from the germline V gene.

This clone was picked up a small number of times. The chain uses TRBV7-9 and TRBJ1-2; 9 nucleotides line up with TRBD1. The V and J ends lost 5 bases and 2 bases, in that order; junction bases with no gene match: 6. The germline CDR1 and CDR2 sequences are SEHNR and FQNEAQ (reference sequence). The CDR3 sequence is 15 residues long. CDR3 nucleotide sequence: TGTGCCAGCAGCGCTAGGGGACAGGGAAACTATGGCTACACCTTC. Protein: CASSARGQGNYGYTF.

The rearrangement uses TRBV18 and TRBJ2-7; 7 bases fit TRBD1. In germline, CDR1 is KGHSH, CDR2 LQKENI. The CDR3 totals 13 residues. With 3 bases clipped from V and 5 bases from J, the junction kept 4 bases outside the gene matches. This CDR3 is CASSPRQGNEQYF. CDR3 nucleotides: TGTGCCAGCTCACCTCGACAGGGTAACGAGCAGTACTTC. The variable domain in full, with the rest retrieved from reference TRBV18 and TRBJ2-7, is NAGVMQNPRHLVRRRGQEARLRCSPMKGHSHVYWYRQLPEEGLKFMVYLQKENIIDESGMPKERFSAEFPKEGPSILRIQQVVRGDSAAYFCASSPRQGNEQYFGPGTRLTVT.

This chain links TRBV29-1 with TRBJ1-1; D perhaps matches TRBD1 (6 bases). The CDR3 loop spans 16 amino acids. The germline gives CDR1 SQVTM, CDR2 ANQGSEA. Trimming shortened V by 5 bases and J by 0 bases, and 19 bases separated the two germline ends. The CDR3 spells CSVSGTNPIMNTEAFF. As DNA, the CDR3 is TGCAGCGTTTCCGGGACAAATCCCATAATGAACACTGAAGCTTTCTTT.

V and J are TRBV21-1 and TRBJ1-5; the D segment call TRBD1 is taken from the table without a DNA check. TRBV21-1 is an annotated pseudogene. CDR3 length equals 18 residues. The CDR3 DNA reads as TGTGCCAGCATCACAGGGACAGGGAGAGCCTATAGCAATCAGCCCCAGCATTTT. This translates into CASITGTGRAYSNQPQHF.

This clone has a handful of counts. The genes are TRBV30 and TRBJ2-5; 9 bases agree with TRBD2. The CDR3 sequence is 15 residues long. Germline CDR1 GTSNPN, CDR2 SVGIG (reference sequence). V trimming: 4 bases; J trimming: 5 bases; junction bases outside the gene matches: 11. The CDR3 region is CAWTSASGASETQYF. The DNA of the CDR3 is TGTGCCTGGACATCGGCTAGCGGGGCGTCCGAGACCCAGTACTTC.

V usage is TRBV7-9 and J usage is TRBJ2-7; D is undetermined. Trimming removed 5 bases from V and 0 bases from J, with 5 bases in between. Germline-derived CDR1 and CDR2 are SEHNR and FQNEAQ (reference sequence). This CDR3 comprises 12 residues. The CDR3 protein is CASSPSSYEQYF. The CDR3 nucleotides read TGTGCCAGCAGCCCATCCTCCTACGAGCAGTACTTC.

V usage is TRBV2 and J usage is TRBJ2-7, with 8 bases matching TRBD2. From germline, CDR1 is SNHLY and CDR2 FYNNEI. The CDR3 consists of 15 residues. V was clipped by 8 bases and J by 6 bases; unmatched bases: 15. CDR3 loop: CASGGGRGALGEQYF. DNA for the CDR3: TGTGCCAGCGGGGGGGGGCGGGGGGCTCTGGGCGAGCAGTACTTC.

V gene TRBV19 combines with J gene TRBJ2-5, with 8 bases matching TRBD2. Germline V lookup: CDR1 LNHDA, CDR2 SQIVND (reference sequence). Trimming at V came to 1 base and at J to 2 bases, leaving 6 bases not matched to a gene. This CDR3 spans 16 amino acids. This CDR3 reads CASSIGLAGLQETQYF. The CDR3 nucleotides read TGTGCCAGTAGTATAGGGCTAGCGGGTCTTCAAGAGACCCAGTACTTC.

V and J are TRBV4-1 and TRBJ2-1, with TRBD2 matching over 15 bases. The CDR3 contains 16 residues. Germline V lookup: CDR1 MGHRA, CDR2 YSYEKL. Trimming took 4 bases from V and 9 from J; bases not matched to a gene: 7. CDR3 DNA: TGCGCCAGCAGCCGGACTAGCGGGGGGGCTTTCGGTGAGCAGTTCTTC. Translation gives CASSRTSGGAFGEQFF.

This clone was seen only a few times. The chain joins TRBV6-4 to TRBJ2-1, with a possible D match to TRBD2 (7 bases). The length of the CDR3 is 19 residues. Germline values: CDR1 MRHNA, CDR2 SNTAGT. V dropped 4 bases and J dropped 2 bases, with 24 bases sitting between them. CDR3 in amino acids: CASSAPGADRLATYNEQFF. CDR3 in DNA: TGTGCCAGCAGTGCCCCGGGGGCGGATCGACTAGCCACCTACAATGAGCAGTTCTTC.

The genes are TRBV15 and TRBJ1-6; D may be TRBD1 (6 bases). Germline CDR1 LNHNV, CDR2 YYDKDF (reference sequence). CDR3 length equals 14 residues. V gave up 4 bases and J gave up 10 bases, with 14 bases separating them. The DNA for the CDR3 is TGTGCCACCAGCAACAGGGTTTCAGGGTCACCCCTCCACTTT. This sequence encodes CATSNRVSGSPLHF.

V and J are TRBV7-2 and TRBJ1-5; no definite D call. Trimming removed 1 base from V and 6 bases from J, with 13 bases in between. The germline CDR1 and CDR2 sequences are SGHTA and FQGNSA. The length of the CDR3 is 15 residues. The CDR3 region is CASSLDEGTLQPQHF. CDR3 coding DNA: TGTGCCAGCAGCTTAGACGAGGGTACTCTTCAGCCCCAGCATTTT. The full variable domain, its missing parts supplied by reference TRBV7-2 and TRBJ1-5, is GAGVSQSPSNKVTEKGKDVELRCDPISGHTALYWYRQSLGQGLEFLIYFQGNSAPDKSGLPSDRFSAERTGGSVSTLTIQRTQQEDSAVYLCASSLDEGTLQPQHFGDGTRLSIL.

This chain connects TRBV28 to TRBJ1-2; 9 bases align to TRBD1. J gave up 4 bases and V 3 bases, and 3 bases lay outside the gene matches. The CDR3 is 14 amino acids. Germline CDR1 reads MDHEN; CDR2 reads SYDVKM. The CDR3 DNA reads TGTGCCAGCAGTTTGGGGACAGGGATCTATGGCTACACCTTC. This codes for CASSLGTGIYGYTF.

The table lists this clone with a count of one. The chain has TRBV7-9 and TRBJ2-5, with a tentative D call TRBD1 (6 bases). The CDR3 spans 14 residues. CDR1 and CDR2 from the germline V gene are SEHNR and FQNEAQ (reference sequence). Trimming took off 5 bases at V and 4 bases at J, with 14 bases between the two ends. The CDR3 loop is CASSLIGGRETQYF. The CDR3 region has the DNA TGTGCCAGCAGCCTGATAGGGGGTAGAGAGACCCAGTACTTC.

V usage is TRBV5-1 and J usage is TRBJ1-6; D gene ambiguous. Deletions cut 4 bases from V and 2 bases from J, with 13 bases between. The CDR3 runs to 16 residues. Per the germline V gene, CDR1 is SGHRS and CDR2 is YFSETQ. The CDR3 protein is CASSETALAYNSPLHF. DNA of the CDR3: TGCGCCAGCAGCGAAACAGCACTCGCCTATAATTCACCCCTCCACTTT.